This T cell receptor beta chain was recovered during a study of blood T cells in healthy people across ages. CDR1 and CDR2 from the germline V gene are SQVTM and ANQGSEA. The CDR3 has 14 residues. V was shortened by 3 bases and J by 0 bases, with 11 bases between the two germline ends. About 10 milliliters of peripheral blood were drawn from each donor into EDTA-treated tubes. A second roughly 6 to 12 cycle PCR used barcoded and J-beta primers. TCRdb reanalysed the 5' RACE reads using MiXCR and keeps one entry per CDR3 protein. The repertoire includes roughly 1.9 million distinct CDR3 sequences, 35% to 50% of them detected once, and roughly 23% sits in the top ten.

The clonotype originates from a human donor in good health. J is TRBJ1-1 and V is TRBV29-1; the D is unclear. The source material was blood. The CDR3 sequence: CSVEGSLMNTEAFF. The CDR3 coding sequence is TGCAGCGTTGAGGGTTCATTAATGAACACTGAAGCTTTCTTT.